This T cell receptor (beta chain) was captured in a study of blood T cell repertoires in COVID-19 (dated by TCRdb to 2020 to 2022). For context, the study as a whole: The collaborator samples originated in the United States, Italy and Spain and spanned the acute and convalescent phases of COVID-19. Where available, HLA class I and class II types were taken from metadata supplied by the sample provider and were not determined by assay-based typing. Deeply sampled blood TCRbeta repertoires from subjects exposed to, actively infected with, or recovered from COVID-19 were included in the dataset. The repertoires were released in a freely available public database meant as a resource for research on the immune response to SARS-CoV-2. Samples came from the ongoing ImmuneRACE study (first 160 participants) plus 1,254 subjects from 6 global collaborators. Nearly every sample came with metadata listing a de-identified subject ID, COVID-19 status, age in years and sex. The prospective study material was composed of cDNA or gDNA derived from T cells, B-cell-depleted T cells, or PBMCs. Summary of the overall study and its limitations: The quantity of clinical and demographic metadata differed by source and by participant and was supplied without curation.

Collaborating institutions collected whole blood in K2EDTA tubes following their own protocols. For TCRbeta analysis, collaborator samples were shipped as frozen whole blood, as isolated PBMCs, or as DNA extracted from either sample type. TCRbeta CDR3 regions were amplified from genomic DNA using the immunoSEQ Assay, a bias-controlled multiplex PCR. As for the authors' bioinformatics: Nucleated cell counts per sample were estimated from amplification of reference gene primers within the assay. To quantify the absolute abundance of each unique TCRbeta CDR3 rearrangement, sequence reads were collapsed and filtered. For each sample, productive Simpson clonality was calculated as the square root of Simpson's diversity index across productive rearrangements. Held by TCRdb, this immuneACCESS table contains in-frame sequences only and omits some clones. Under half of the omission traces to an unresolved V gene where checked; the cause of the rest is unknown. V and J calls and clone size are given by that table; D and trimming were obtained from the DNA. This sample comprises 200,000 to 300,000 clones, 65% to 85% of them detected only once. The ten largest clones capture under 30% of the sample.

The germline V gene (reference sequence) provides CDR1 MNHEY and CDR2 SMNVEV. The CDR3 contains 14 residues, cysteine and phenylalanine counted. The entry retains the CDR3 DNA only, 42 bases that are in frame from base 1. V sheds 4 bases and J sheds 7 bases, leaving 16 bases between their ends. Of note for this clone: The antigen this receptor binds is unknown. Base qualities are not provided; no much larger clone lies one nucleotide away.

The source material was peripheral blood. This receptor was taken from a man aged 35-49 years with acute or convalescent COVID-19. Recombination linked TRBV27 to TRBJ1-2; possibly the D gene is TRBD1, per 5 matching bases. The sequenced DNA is TGTGCCAGCAGTTCCCGACAGTTTTTCTCTGGCTACACCTTC. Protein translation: CASSSRQFFSGYTF.